This T cell receptor (beta chain) was recovered during a study of metastatic and nonmetastatic thyroid tumors. TCRdb re-called clones from the PCR reads using MiXCR. The profile shows about 25,000 clones, roughly 18% of them singletons. Before thyroid surgery, none of the patients had received any treatment. Whole-study findings and limits: Reported TCR beta diversity, measured in blood and tumor, was significantly higher for malignant thyroid tumors than for benign nodules.

By frequency in the sample, this clone is medium-sized. The target antigen is unknown. The V end lost 1 base, the J end lost 4 bases, and 11 bases lay between the germline ends. This CDR3 comprises 14 residues. Germline values: CDR1 LNHNV, CDR2 YYDKDF (reference sequence). The clonotype originates from a male donor with papillary thyroid cancer or a benign thyroid nodule (not recorded which). Some clones in this sample may be carry-over from other donors' samples. Sequences were obtained from blood. This chain links TRBV15 with TRBJ2-7; no reliable D call. CDR3 in DNA: TGTGCCACCAGCAGAGGACGGCCTATATACGAGCAGTACTTC. Protein product: CATSRGRPIYEQYF.